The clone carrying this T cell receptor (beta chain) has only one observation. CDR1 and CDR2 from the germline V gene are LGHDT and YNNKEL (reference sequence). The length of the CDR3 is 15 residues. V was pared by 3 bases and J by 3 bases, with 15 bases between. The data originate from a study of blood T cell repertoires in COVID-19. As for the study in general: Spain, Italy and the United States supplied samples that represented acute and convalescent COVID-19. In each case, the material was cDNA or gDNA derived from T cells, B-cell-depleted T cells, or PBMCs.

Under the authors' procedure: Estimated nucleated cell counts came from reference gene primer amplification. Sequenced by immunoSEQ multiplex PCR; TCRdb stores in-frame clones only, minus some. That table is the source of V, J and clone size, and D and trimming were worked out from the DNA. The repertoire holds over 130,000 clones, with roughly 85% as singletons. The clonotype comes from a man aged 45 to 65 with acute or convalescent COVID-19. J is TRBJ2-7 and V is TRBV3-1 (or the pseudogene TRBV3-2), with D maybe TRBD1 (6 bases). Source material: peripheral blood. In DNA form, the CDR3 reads TGTGCCAGCAGCCAGGCGACAGGTGATATCTACGAGCAGTACTTC. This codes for CASSQATGDIYEQYF.